This TCR beta chain was recorded in a study of cytomegalovirus exposure and HLA in healthy donors. Notes on this clone: Its specificity is not known.

The CDR3 is 17 residues long. Germline V lookup: CDR1 SGHRS, CDR2 YFSETQ. V trimming: 3 bases; J trimming: 0 bases; junction bases outside the gene matches: 10. Study conclusions and caveats: TCR beta chains numbering under 200 were designated cytomegalovirus-associated.

Assay: immunoSEQ multiplex PCR; the TCRdb copy retains only in-frame clones and omits some. The repertoire holds under 150,000 clones, with around 89% as singletons. The rearrangement joins TRBV5-1 to TRBJ2-3, with 7 bases matching TRBD1. The sample consisted of PBMCs. The TCR was taken from a woman under 30 in good health and CMV-seropositive. The DNA for the CDR3 is TGCGCCAGCAGCTCACGAGACTCACAGGGGAGCACAGATACGCAGTATTTT. It codes for CASSSRDSQGSTDTQYF.